The text below deals with one TCR beta chain. Its cognate antigen is unknown. Using RNA transcripts as the source, TCR beta CDR3 regions were amplified. An initial round of RT-PCR targeting the TCR CDR3 relied on the HTBI primer set. Each CDR3 protein is one row after TCRdb ran MiXCR on the multiplex PCR reads. The top ten clones hold approximately 16% of a sample with about 770,000 distinct CDR3 sequences, roughly 20% of them seen once. This sample is drawn from a study of T cells in Graves' hyperthyroidism and ophthalmopathy. Study-level background: The blood sample was taken at first diagnosis, before treatment began. Study-wide findings and caveats: Clonotypes that were expanded in thyroid above 0.001 mostly appeared in blood too.

The CDR3 runs 14 residues. The germline CDR1 and CDR2 sequences are MNHEY and SMNVEV (reference sequence). V gave up 6 bases and J gave up 3 bases; unmatched junction bases: 3. The rearrangement uses TRBV27 and TRBJ2-1, with 9 bases matching TRBD2. The receptor's source is a woman in her 50s with Graves' hyperthyroidism that later progressed to Graves' ophthalmopathy. Input material: blood. The CDR3 spells CASRRGGDYNEQFF. The CDR3 DNA reads as TGTGCCAGCAGGCGGGGGGGAGACTACAATGAGCAGTTCTTC.